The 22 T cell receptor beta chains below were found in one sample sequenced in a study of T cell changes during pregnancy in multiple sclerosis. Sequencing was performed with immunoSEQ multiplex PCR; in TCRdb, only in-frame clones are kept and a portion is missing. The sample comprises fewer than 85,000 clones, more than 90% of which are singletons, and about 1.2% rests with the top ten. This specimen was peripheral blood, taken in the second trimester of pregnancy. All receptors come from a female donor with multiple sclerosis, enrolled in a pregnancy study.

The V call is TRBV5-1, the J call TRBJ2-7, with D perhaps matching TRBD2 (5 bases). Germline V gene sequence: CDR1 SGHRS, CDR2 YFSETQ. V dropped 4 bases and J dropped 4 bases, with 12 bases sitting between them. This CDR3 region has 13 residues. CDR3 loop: CASSPFSGYEQYF. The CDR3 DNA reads TGCGCCAGCAGCCCGTTCAGCGGTTACGAGCAGTACTTC.

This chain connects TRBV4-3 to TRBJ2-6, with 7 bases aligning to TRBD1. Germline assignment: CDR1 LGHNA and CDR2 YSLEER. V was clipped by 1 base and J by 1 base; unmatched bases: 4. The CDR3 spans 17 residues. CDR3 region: CASSQATGFSGANVLTF. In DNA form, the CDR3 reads TGCGCCAGCAGCCAAGCGACAGGGTTTTCTGGGGCCAACGTCCTGACTTTC.

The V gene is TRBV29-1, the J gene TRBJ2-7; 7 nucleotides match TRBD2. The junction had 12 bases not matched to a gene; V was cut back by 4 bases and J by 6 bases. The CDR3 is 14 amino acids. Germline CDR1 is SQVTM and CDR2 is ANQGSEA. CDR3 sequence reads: CSVARAAGPLEQYF. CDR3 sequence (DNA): TGCAGCGTTGCTCGGGCAGCGGGGCCCCTCGAGCAGTACTTC.

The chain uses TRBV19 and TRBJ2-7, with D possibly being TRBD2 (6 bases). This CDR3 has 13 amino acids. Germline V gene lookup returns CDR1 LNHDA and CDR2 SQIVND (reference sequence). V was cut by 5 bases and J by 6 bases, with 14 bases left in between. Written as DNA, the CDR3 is TGTGCCAGTAGTCCGCCAAACGGGGGCGAGCAGTACTTC. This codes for CASSPPNGGEQYF.

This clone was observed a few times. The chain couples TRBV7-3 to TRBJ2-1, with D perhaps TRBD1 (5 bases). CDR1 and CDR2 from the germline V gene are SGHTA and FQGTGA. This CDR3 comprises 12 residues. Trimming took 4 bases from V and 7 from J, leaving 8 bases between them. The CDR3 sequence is CASSSRVNEQFF. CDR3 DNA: TGTGCCAGCAGCTCCAGGGTAAATGAGCAGTTCTTC.

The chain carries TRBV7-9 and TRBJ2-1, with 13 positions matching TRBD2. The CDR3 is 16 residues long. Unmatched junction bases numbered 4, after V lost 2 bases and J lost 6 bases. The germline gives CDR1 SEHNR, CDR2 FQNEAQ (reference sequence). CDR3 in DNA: TGTGCCAGCAGCTTATCGACTAGCGGGAGGTCCAATGAGCAGTTCTTC. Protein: CASSLSTSGRSNEQFF.

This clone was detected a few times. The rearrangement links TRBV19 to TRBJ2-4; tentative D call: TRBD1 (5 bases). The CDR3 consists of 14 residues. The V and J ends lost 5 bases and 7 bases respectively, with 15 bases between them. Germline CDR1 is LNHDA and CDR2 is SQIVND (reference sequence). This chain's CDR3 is CASSFTWGSNIQYF. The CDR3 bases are TGTGCCAGTAGTTTCACTTGGGGCAGTAACATTCAGTACTTC.

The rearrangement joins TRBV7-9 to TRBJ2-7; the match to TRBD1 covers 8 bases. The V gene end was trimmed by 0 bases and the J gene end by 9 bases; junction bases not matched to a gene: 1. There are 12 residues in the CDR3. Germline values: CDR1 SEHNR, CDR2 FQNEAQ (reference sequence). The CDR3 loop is CASSLATGGQYF. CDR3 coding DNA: TGTGCCAGCAGCTTAGCCACAGGGGGGCAGTACTTC.

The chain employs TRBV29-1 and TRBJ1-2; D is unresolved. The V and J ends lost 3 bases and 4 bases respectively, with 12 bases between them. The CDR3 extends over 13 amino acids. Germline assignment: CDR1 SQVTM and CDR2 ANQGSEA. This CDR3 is CSVDVVKSYGYTF. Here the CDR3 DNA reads TGCAGCGTTGACGTAGTAAAGTCCTATGGCTACACCTTC.

CDR3 in amino acids: CASSLNPTGGGNEQFF. The CDR3 DNA reads TGTGCCAGCAGTCTAAACCCGACAGGCGGAGGAAATGAGCAGTTCTTC. V is TRBV27 and J is TRBJ2-1; D is possibly TRBD1 (6 bases). The CDR3 consists of 16 residues. Between the trimmed V and J ends, which lost 5 bases and 7 bases, there was a span of 21 bases. Germline-derived CDR1 and CDR2 are MNHEY and SMNVEV (reference sequence).

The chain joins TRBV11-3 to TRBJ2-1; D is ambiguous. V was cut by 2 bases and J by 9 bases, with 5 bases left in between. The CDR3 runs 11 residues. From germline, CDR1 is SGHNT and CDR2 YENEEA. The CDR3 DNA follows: TGTGCCAGCAGCTTATTCAGTGAGCAGTTCTTC. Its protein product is CASSLFSEQFF.

The CDR3 loop reads CASSQRLAGGPYEQYF. CDR3 bases: TGTGCCAGCAGCCAGAGACTAGCGGGAGGGCCTTACGAGCAGTACTTC. The gene calls are TRBV11-2 and TRBJ2-7, with 14 bases lining up with TRBD2. Losses at the gene ends were 5 bases for V and 4 bases for J; bases not matched to a gene: 7. This CDR3 contains 16 residues. The V gene's germline CDR1 is SGHAT and CDR2 FQNNGV.

CDR3 region: CASSPGQGRSEQYF. CDR3 bases: TGCGCCAGCAGCCCTGGACAGGGACGTAGCGAGCAGTACTTC. The chain joins TRBV4-1 to TRBJ2-7, with TRBD1 matching 8 bases. Trimming cost V 4 bases and J 6 bases; bases outside gene matches: 8. The CDR3 has 14 amino acids. Germline V gene sequence: CDR1 MGHRA, CDR2 YSYEKL.

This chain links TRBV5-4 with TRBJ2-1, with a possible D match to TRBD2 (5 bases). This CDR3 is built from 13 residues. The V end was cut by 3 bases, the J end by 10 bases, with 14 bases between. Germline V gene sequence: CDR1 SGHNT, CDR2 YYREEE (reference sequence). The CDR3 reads CASSSRGSGEQFF. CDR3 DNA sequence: TGTGCCAGCAGCTCACGCGGGTCCGGAGAGCAGTTCTTC.

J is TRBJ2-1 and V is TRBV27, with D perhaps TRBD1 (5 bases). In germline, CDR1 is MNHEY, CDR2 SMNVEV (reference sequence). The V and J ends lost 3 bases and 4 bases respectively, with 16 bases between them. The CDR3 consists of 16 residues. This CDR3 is CASSLLQEFGYNEQFF. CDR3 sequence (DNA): TGTGCCAGCAGTTTGTTACAGGAGTTCGGTTACAATGAGCAGTTCTTC.

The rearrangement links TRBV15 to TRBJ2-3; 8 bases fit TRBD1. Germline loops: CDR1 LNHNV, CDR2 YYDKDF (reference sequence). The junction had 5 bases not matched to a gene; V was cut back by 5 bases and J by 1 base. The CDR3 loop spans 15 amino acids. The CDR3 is CATSVDRARTDTQYF. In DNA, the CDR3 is TGTGCCACCAGCGTGGACAGGGCACGCACAGATACGCAGTATTTT.

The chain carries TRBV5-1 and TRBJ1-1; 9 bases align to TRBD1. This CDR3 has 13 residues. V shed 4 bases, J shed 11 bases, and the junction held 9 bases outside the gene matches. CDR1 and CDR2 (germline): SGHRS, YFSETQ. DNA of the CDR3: TGCGCCAGCAGCCCGGAAGGGACAGGGCTGGCTTTCTTT. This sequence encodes CASSPEGTGLAFF.

CDR3 coding DNA: TGTGCCAGCAGTGAATATAGGAGCACCGGGGAGCTGTTTTTT. It encodes CASSEYRSTGELFF. V gene TRBV25-1 combines with J gene TRBJ2-2; no reliable D call. V dropped 0 bases and J dropped 4 bases, with 6 bases sitting between them. The V gene's germline CDR1 is MGHDK and CDR2 SYGVNS. The length of the CDR3 is 14 residues.

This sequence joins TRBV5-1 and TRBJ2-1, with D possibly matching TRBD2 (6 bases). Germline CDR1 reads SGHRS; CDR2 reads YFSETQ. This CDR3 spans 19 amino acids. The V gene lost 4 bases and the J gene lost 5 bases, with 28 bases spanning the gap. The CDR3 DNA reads TGCGCCAGCAGCCCGGAGTGGATGGCGGGATGGACATTTAACAATGAGCAGTTCTTC. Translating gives CASSPEWMAGWTFNNEQFF.

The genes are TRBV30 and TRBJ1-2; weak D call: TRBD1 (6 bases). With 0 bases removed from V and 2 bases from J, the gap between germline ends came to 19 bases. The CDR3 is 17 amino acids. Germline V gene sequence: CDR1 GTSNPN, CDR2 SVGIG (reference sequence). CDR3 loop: CAWSVLGFGQSNYGYTF. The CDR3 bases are TGTGCCTGGAGTGTACTAGGTTTTGGACAGAGCAACTATGGCTACACCTTC.

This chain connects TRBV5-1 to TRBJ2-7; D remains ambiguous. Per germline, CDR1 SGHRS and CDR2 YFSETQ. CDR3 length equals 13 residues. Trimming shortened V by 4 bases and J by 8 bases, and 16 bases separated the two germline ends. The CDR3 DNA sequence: TGCGCCAGCAGCCCGCAACTACTTACGAAGCAGTACTTC. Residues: CASSPQLLTKQYF.

The chain's CDR3 is CATSRDFGTQGAGNTIYF. The DNA of the CDR3 is TGTGCCACCAGCAGAGATTTTGGGACCCAGGGGGCTGGAAACACCATATATTTT. V usage is TRBV15 and J usage is TRBJ1-3; 7 bases map to TRBD1. Unmatched junction bases numbered 10, after V lost 0 bases and J lost 2 bases. Germline V gene data show CDR1 as LNHNV and CDR2 as YYDKDF (reference sequence). The CDR3 has 18 residues.